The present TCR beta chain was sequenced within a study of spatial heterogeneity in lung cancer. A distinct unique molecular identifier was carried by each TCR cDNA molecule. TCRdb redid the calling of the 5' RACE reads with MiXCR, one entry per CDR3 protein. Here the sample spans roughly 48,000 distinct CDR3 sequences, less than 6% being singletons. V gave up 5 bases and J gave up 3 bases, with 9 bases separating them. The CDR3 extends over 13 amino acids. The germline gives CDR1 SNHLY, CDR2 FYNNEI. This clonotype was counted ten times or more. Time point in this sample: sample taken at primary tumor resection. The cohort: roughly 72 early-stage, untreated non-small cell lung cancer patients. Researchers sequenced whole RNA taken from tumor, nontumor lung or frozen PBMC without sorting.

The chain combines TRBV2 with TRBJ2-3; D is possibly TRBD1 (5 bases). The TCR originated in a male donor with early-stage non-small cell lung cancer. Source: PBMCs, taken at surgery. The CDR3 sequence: CASSLQGTDTQYF. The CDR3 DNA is TGTGCCAGCAGTCTTCAGGGAACAGATACGCAGTATTTT.